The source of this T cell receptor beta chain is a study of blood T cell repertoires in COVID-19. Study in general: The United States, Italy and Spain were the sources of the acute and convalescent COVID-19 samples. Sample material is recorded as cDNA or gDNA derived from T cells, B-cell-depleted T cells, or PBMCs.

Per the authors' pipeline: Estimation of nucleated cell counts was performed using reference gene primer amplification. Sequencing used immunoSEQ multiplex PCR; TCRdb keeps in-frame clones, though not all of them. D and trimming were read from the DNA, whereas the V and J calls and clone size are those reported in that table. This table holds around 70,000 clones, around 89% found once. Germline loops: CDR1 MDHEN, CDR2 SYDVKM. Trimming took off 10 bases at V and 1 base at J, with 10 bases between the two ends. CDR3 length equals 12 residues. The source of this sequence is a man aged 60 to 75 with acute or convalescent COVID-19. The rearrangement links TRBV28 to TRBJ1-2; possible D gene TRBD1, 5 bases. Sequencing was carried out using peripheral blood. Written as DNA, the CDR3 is TGTGCCATCTCAAGGGGTAACTATGGCTACACCTTC. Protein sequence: CAISRGNYGYTF.